The text below deals with one T cell receptor (beta chain). From germline, CDR1 is SGHNT and CDR2 YYREEE (reference sequence). V was trimmed by 4 bases and J by 3 bases, leaving 16 bases between them. This CDR3 is built from 15 residues. The data stem from a study of blood T cell repertoires in COVID-19. The overall study: Sources were T cells, B-cell-depleted T cells, or PBMCs; the material itself was cDNA or gDNA.

Using immunoSEQ multiplex PCR, the repertoire was profiled, and TCRdb retains in-frame clones only, with some absent. The repertoire holds approximately 11,000 clones, with around 70% as singletons. The chain joins TRBV5-4 to TRBJ2-5; tentatively, D is TRBD2 (5 bases). Sequenced input: peripheral blood. This TCR came from a man aged 55 to 70 with COVID-19, enrolled during active disease. CDR3 nucleotide sequence: TGTGCCAGCAGCCCGAAAGGTTCGGGGAAAGAGACCCAGTACTTC. This sequence encodes CASSPKGSGKETQYF.